This T cell receptor (beta chain) was captured by sequencing in a study of blood T cells in healthy people across ages. CDR3 length: 15 amino acids. Trimming took off 8 bases at V and 8 bases at J, with 19 bases between the two ends. Germline lookup yields CDR1 MGHDK and CDR2 SYGVNS. With a J-beta primer mix and a sample-barcoded 5' primer, a second PCR ran about 6 to 11 cycles. TCRdb analysed the 5' RACE reads with MiXCR anew, one entry per CDR3 protein. Here the sample spans around 780,000 distinct CDR3 sequences, approximately 53% being singletons. Sequencing used blood. This chain uses TRBV25-1 with TRBJ1-6, with D unclear. This clonotype was sampled from a man in his forties in good health. In nucleotides, the CDR3 is TGTGCCAGCGGTCCCCTAGCCTCTTACGATTCACCCCTCCACTTT. Encoded protein: CASGPLASYDSPLHF.